This paragraph covers one TCR beta chain sequence. In the authors' methods: It was from reference gene primer amplification that nucleated cell counts were estimated. Produced via immunoSEQ multiplex PCR; TCRdb's table is partial and in-frame only. V, J and clone size are those of that table, while D and trimming were read from the DNA. Here the sample spans roughly 100,000 clones, 84% being singletons. The data were taken from a study of blood T cell repertoires in COVID-19. This CDR3 region has 14 residues. V lost 11 bases to trimming and J lost 2 bases, with 19 bases between them. Per germline, CDR1 LNHDA and CDR2 SQIVND (reference sequence).

The TCR was taken from a human donor in a cohort sampled during active or convalescent COVID-19. Material for sequencing was peripheral blood. The gene calls are TRBV19 and TRBJ2-7; possible D gene TRBD2, 7 bases. In DNA, the CDR3 is TGTGCCGCTAGCGGTCCCCGGGGGCCCTACGAGCAGTACTTC. Translated: CAASGPRGPYEQYF.